The subject of this entry is one T cell receptor beta chain. Its antigen is undetermined. The PCR used 60 Vbeta and 13 Jbeta primers. Libraries were prepared by immunoSEQ multiplex PCR; TCRdb keeps only in-frame clonotypes and omits some of them. Here the sample spans around 160,000 clones, around 86% being singletons. The record originates from a study of cytomegalovirus exposure and HLA in healthy donors. General study findings and limits: Most observed TCR sequences were rare, whereas some public TCRs were detected in many donors.

The CDR3 is 13 residues long. Per the germline V gene, CDR1 is LGHNA and CDR2 is YSLEER. Trimming removed 5 bases from V and 3 bases from J, with 10 bases in between. The chain couples TRBV4-3 to TRBJ1-1; D gene unclear. The TCR sequence derives from a human donor in good health. Sequencing was carried out using PBMCs. CDR3 loop: CASSLRQDTEAFF. The CDR3 region has the DNA TGCGCCAGCAGCTTAAGACAAGACACTGAAGCTTTCTTT.